This T cell receptor (beta chain) came from a study of spatial heterogeneity in lung cancer. Study as a whole: Each unique TCR and UMI combination was seen more than ten times on average in raw reads. Study results and caveats: Higher tumor mutation counts went along with higher counts of expanded intratumoral alpha and beta TCRs.

Described time point: sample taken at primary tumor resection. The donor group consisted of around 70 patients who had untreated, early-stage non-small cell lung cancer. Material for sequencing was whole RNA from tumor, nontumor lung or frozen PBMC, left unsorted. CDR3 length: 12 residues. Trimming left V 4 bases short and J 14 bases short, with 15 bases between. Many counts were recorded for this clonotype. Its antigen remains unknown. The study tagged each TCR cDNA molecule with a unique molecular identifier. In TCRdb, the 5' RACE reads were re-called with MiXCR into one record per CDR3 protein. The data hold 100,000 to 110,000 distinct CDR3 sequences, with approximately 4.4% observed a single time.

The specimen comprised lung tumor tissue, sampled at surgery. The chain couples TRBV12-3 or TRBV12-4 to TRBJ2-1; TRBD1 is a possible D gene (6 bases). The sequence was obtained from a male donor with early-stage non-small cell lung cancer. The CDR3 sequence: CASSSPGVSKFF. The CDR3 nucleotides are TGTGCCAGCAGTTCTCCAGGGGTGTCGAAGTTCTTC.